This T cell receptor (beta chain) originates from a study of T cell responses to AZD1222 COVID-19 vaccine. As to this clone: The antigen is not known.

General study points: The reported proportion of spike-specific TCRs targeting unmutated variant regions was nearly half.

There are 14 residues in the CDR3. Trimming pared 5 bases from V and 1 base from J, leaving 11 bases between. The germline V gene has CDR1 SGHAT and CDR2 FQNNGV. Assay used: immunoSEQ multiplex PCR; TCRdb lists only in-frame clones, some missing. The sample has 140,000 to 150,000 clones, around four fifths seen once. This clonotype originated in an adult in good health. Specimen: peripheral blood, collected on day 0 of MenACWY control vaccination. The chain carries TRBV11-2 and TRBJ1-1; D is possibly TRBD1 (5 bases). CDR3 coding DNA: TGTGCCAGCAGCGCCGCGACAGCGAACACTGAAGCTTTCTTT. Translation: CASSAATANTEAFF.